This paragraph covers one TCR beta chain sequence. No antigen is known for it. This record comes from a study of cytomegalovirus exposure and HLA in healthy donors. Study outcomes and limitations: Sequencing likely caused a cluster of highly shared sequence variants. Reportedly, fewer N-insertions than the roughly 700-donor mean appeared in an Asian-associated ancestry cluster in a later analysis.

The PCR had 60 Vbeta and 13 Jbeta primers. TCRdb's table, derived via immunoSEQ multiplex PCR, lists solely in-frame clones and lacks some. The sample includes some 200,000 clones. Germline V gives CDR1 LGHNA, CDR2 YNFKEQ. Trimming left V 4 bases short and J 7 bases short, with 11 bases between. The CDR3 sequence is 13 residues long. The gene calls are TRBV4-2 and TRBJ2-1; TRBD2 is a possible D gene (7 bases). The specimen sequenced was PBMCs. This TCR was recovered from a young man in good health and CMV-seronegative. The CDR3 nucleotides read TGTGCCAGCAGCCCCAAGGGGGGGAATGAGCAGTTCTTC. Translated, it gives CASSPKGGNEQFF.